The 18 T cell receptor beta chains reported below all come from one sample, sequenced in a study of cytomegalovirus exposure and HLA in healthy donors. A multiplex PCR was run with 60 Vbeta primers and 13 Jbeta primers. Profiled with immunoSEQ multiplex PCR; TCRdb holds only in-frame clones, not every one. The table has roughly 180,000 clones, about four fifths seen once. Sequencing was carried out using PBMCs. Source of these receptors: a woman aged 25 to 39 in good health and CMV-seronegative.

The chain recombines TRBV9 with TRBJ2-5; D may be TRBD1 (5 bases). Between the trimmed V and J ends, which lost 6 bases and 1 base, there was a span of 16 bases. The CDR3 runs 15 residues. CDR1 and CDR2 from the germline V gene are SGDLS and YYNGEE. The CDR3 sequence is CASTPGFRGQETQYF. CDR3 bases: TGTGCCAGCACCCCAGGGTTCAGAGGCCAAGAGACCCAGTACTTC.

V gene TRBV7-2 combines with J gene TRBJ2-3; D ambiguous. Trimming removed 5 bases at V and 1 base at J, with 7 bases between. CDR1 and CDR2 from the germline V gene are SGHTA and FQGNSA. This CDR3 is 13 amino acids long. CDR3 sequence: CASSGPGTDTQYF. The DNA for the CDR3 is TGTGCCAGCAGCGGGCCGGGCACAGATACGCAGTATTTT.

The chain employs TRBV4-2 and TRBJ2-7, with 10 bases fitting TRBD1. Germline CDR1 is LGHNA and CDR2 is YNFKEQ. The CDR3 contains 15 residues. The J segment lost 4 bases and the V segment lost 1 base, leaving 4 bases of the junction unmatched. The CDR3 DNA follows: TGTGCCAGCAGCCAAGCCACGGACAGGGGGTACGAGCAGTACTTC. Encoded protein: CASSQATDRGYEQYF.

The V call is TRBV9, the J call TRBJ2-2; TRBD2 agrees at 12 bases. CDR3 size: 18 residues. Germline CDR1 reads SGDLS; CDR2 reads YYNGEE. V lost 4 bases and J lost 7; bases outside the gene matches: 14. In nucleotides, the CDR3 is TGTGCCAGCAGCCTATCCCAGCTAGCGGGGGGGCCGGACGGGGAGCTGTTTTTT. It is translated as CASSLSQLAGGPDGELFF. The full variable domain, completed using reference TRBV9 and TRBJ2-2, is DSGVTQTPKHLITATGQRVTLRCSPRSGDLSVYWYQQSLDQGLQFLIQYYNGEERAKGNILERFSAQQFPDLHSELNLSSLELGDSALYFCASSLSQLAGGPDGELFFGEGSRLTVL.

The chain is built from TRBV7-9 and TRBJ2-3; 9 positions agree with TRBD2. The CDR3 loop spans 15 amino acids. Germline lookup yields CDR1 SEHNR and CDR2 FQNEAQ (reference sequence). The J segment lost 4 bases and the V segment lost 7 bases, leaving 9 bases of the junction unmatched. The CDR3 bases are TGTGCCAGCAACCCCGCGGGGGGGCGCGCAGATACGCAGTATTTT. It yields the protein CASNPAGGRADTQYF. Full variable domain (rest looked up from reference TRBV7-9 and TRBJ2-3): DTGVSQNPRHKITKRGQNVTFRCDPISEHNRLYWYRQTLGQGPEFLTYFQNEAQLEKSRLLSDRFSAERPKGSFSTLEIQRTEQGDSAMYLCASNPAGGRADTQYFGPGTRLTVL.

The CDR3 region has the DNA TGTGCCAGCAAGCGGGAGTATGATGAAAAACTGTTTTTT. Encoded protein: CASKREYDEKLFF. The V gene is TRBV2, the J gene TRBJ1-4; D remains ambiguous. In germline, CDR1 is SNHLY, CDR2 FYNNEI. The CDR3 extends over 13 amino acids. Trimming stripped 7 bases from V and 6 bases from J, with 12 bases between.

This sequence joins TRBV7-3 and TRBJ1-4; 10 bases are a match to TRBD1. After removal of 1 base from V and 8 bases from J, the junction contained 7 bases not matched to a gene. The V gene's germline CDR1 is SGHTA and CDR2 FQGTGA. This CDR3 region has 16 residues. The CDR3 nucleotides read TGTGCCAGCAGCTTAAGTGGGGGACAGGGGCACGAAAAACTGTTTTTT. Its translation: CASSLSGGQGHEKLFF. Looking up the rest from reference TRBV7-3 and TRBJ1-4 gives the full variable domain: GAGVSQTPSNKVTEKGKYVELRCDPISGHTALYWYRQSLGQGPEFLIYFQGTGAADDSGLPNDRFFAVRPEGSVSTLKIQRTERGDSAVYLCASSLSGGQGHEKLFFGSGTQLSVL.

The chain recombines TRBV10-2 with TRBJ2-7; TRBD1 agrees at 11 bases. CDR1 is WSHSY and CDR2 is SAAADI in the germline V gene. This CDR3 spans 14 amino acids. J gave up 1 base and V 5 bases, and 1 base lay outside the gene matches. Here the CDR3 DNA reads TGCGCCAGCAGTAGGGACAGGGGGTCCTACGAGCAGTACTTC. Its protein product is CASSRDRGSYEQYF.

Only a few counts were recorded for this clone. CDR3 amino acids: CASSPGQGRTGYTF. CDR3 coding DNA: TGCGCCAGCAGCCCCGGACAGGGGAGGACTGGCTACACCTTC. The chain recombines TRBV4-3 with TRBJ1-2, with 9 nucleotides matching TRBD1. Germline V gene sequence: CDR1 LGHNA, CDR2 YSLEER. Trimming cost V 4 bases and J 7 bases; bases outside gene matches: 7. The CDR3 contains 14 residues.

The gene calls are TRBV5-4 and TRBJ2-2; 7 bases match TRBD1. The CDR3 is made up of 14 amino acids. V shed 0 bases, J shed 8 bases, and the junction held 4 bases outside the gene matches. The germline gives CDR1 SGHNT, CDR2 YYREEE (reference sequence). The CDR3 nucleotides read TGTGCCAGCAGCTTGGGACAGGGTCGGGGGGAGCTGTTTTTT. It specifies CASSLGQGRGELFF. Combining the CDR3 with reference TRBV5-4 and TRBJ2-2 gives the whole variable domain ETGVTQSPTHLIKTRGQQVTLRCSSQSGHNTVSWYQQALGQGPQFIFQYYREEENGRGNFPPRFSGLQFPNYSSELNVNALELDDSALYLCASSLGQGRGELFFGEGSRLTVL.

The chain recombines TRBV2 with TRBJ2-7, with D possibly matching TRBD1 (6 bases). Trimming took off 6 bases at V and 5 bases at J, with 11 bases between the two ends. The CDR3 totals 12 residues. Germline V gene data show CDR1 as SNHLY and CDR2 as FYNNEI. As DNA, the CDR3 is TGTGCCAGCAGCGTAACAGGGAACGAGCAGTACTTC. It is translated as CASSVTGNEQYF.

This chain's CDR3 is CASSRLPETEAFF. The CDR3 bases are TGCGCCAGCAGTCGACTCCCGGAAACTGAAGCTTTCTTT. The chain uses TRBV23-1 and TRBJ1-1, with unresolved D. TRBV23-1 is noted as an ORF with a role that remains uncertain. The CDR3 is 13 amino acids. V gave up 4 bases and J gave up 5 bases, with 11 bases separating them.

The chain couples TRBV7-2 to TRBJ2-7, with a tentative D call TRBD2 (6 bases). Per the germline V gene, CDR1 is SGHTA and CDR2 is FQGNSA. Trimming shortened V by 3 bases and J by 2 bases, and 11 bases separated the two germline ends. The CDR3 is made up of 14 amino acids. Here the CDR3 reads CASSFGGSTYEQYF. CDR3 coding DNA: TGTGCCAGCAGCTTCGGGGGTTCGACCTACGAGCAGTACTTC.

The rearrangement links TRBV10-1 to TRBJ2-5, with D possibly being TRBD2 (6 bases). CDR3 size: 17 residues. V shed 0 bases and J shed 4 bases, with 18 bases lying between them. Germline CDR1 WNHNN, CDR2 SYGVQD (reference sequence). CDR3 loop: CASSESVSGDRRETQYF. The CDR3 coding sequence is TGCGCCAGCAGTGAGTCAGTTAGCGGTGACAGAAGAGAGACCCAGTACTTC.

This rearrangement joins TRBV30 to TRBJ1-6; D unclear. The germline CDR1 and CDR2 sequences are GTSNPN and SVGIG (reference sequence). V was trimmed by 4 bases and J by 2 bases, leaving 12 bases between them. The CDR3 has 15 residues. The chain's CDR3 is CAWNEGGTYNSPLHF. The CDR3 nucleotides read TGTGCCTGGAATGAAGGAGGGACCTATAATTCACCCCTCCACTTT. Full variable domain (rest looked up from reference TRBV30 and TRBJ1-6): SQTIHQWPATLVQPVGSPLSLECTVEGTSNPNLYWYRQAAGRGLQLLFYSVGIGQISSEVPQNLSASRPQDRQFILSSKKLLLSDSGFYLCAWNEGGTYNSPLHFGNGTRLTVT.

This chain connects TRBV6-5 to TRBJ1-5; TRBD1 agrees at 7 bases. In germline, CDR1 is MNHEY, CDR2 SVGAGI. The CDR3 runs to 14 residues. Unmatched junction bases numbered 3, after V lost 5 bases and J lost 2 bases. CDR3 protein: CASSDRDRNQPQHF. The CDR3 nucleotides are TGTGCCAGCAGTGACAGGGACCGCAATCAGCCCCAGCATTTT.

The chain links TRBV19 to TRBJ1-5, with TRBD1 matching 10 bases. Germline CDR1 reads LNHDA; CDR2 reads SQIVND (reference sequence). The CDR3 covers 18 residues. The junction had 8 bases not matched to a gene; V was cut back by 3 bases and J by 0 bases. The CDR3 region is CASSIWGTGDYSNQPQHF. The CDR3 coding sequence is TGTGCCAGTAGTATTTGGGGGACAGGGGACTATAGCAATCAGCCCCAGCATTTT.

The chain joins TRBV7-9 to TRBJ2-3; TRBD2 is a possible D gene (6 bases). V was trimmed by 3 bases and J by 2 bases, leaving 9 bases between them. Per the germline V gene, CDR1 is SEHNR and CDR2 is FQNEAQ (reference sequence). This CDR3 contains 14 residues. Here the CDR3 reads CASSLGGITDTQYF. The CDR3, as DNA: TGTGCCAGCAGCTTGGGGGGAATCACAGATACGCAGTATTTT. The whole variable domain, remainder taken from reference TRBV7-9 and TRBJ2-3, is DTGVSQNPRHKITKRGQNVTFRCDPISEHNRLYWYRQTLGQGPEFLTYFQNEAQLEKSRLLSDRFSAERPKGSFSTLEIQRTEQGDSAMYLCASSLGGITDTQYFGPGTRLTVL.